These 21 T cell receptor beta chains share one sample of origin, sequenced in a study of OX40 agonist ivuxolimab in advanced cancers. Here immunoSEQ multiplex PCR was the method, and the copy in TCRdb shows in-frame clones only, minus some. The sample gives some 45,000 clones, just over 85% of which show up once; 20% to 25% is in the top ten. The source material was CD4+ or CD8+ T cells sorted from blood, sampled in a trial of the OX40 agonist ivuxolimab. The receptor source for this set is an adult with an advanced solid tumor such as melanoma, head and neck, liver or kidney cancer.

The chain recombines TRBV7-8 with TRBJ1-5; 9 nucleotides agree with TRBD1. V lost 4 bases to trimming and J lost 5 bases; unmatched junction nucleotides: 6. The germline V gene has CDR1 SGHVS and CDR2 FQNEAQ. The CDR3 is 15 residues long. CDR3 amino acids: CASSSTGGRDQPQHF. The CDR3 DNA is TGTGCCAGCAGCTCTACAGGGGGCAGAGATCAGCCCCAGCATTTT.

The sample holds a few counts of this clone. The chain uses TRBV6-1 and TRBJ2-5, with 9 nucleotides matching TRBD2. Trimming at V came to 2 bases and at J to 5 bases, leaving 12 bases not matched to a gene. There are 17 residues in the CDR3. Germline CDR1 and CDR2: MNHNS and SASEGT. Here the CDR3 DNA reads TGTGCCAGCAGTGAATTTGAAGGCGGGGGGGCCAGTGAGACCCAGTACTTC. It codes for CASSEFEGGGASETQYF.

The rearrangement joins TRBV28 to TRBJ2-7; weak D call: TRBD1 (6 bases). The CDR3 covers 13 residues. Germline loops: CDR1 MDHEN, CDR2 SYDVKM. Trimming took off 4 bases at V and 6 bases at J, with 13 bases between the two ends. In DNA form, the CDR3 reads TGTGCCAGCAGTTCCGCACAGGGATTCGAGCAGTACGTC. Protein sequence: CASSSAQGFEQYV.

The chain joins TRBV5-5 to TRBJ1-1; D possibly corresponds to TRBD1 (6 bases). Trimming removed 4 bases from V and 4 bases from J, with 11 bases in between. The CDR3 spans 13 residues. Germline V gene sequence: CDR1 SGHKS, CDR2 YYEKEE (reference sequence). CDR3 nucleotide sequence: TGTGCCAGCAGCGGCGGGGGGGCCACTGAAGCTTTCTTT. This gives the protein CASSGGGATEAFF. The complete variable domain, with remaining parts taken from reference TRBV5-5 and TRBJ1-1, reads DAGVTQSPTHLIKTRGQQVTLRCSPISGHKSVSWYQQVLGQGPQFIFQYYEKEERGRGNFPDRFSARQFPNYSSELNVNALLLGDSALYLCASSGGGATEAFFGQGTRLTVV.

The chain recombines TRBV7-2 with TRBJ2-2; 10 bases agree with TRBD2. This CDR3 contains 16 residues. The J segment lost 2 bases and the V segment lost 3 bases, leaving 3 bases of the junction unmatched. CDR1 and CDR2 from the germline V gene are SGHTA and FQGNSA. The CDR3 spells CASSFPSGGNTGELFF. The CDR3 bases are TGTGCCAGCAGCTTCCCTAGCGGGGGTAACACCGGGGAGCTGTTTTTT.

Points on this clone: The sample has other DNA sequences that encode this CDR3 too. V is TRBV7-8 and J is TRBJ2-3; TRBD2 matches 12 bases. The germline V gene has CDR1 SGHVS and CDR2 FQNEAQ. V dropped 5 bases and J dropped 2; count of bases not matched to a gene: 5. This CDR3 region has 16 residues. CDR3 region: CASSPSGGAITDTQYF. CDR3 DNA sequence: TGTGCCAGCAGCCCTAGCGGGGGGGCCATCACAGATACGCAGTATTTT.

As DNA, the CDR3 is TGCAGCGCTTTCGGGGGGCTGAACACCGGGGAGCTGTTTTTT. This codes for CSAFGGLNTGELFF. The V call is TRBV29-1, the J call TRBJ2-2; weak D call: TRBD2 (7 bases). V was clipped by 7 bases and J by 1 base, with 13 bases between them. The V gene's germline CDR1 is SQVTM and CDR2 ANQGSEA. The CDR3 totals 14 residues.

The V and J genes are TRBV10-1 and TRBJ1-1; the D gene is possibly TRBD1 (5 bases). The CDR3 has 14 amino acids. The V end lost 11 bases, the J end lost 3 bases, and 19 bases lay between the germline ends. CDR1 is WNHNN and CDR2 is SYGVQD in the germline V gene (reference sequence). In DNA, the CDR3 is TGCGCCCTTAAGGGCGGGGCGGGGGACACTGAAGCTTTCTTT. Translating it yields CALKGGAGDTEAFF.

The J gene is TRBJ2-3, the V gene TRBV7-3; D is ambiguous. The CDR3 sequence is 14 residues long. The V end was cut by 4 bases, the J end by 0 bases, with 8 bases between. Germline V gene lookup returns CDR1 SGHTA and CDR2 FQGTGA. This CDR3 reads CASSSPESTDTQYF. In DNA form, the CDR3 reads TGTGCCAGCAGCTCCCCCGAAAGCACAGATACGCAGTATTTT. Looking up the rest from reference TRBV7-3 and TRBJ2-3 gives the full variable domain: GAGVSQTPSNKVTEKGKYVELRCDPISGHTALYWYRQSLGQGPEFLIYFQGTGAADDSGLPNDRFFAVRPEGSVSTLKIQRTERGDSAVYLCASSSPESTDTQYFGPGTRLTVL.

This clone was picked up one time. The CDR3 region is CASSLVGGTVNTEAFF. CDR3 DNA: TGTGCCAGCAGCTTGGTTGGGGGCACAGTGAACACTGAAGCTTTCTTT. The chain uses TRBV5-5 and TRBJ1-1; D possibly corresponds to TRBD1 (6 bases). Germline lookup yields CDR1 SGHKS and CDR2 YYEKEE (reference sequence). The CDR3 is 16 amino acids. V dropped 0 bases and J dropped 0 bases, with 12 bases sitting between them.

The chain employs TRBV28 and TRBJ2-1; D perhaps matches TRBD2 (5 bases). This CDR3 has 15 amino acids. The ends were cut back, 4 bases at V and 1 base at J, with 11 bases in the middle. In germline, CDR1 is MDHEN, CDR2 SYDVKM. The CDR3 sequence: CASSSGSISYNEQFF. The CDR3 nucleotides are TGTGCCAGCAGTTCGGGGAGTATTTCCTACAATGAGCAGTTCTTC.

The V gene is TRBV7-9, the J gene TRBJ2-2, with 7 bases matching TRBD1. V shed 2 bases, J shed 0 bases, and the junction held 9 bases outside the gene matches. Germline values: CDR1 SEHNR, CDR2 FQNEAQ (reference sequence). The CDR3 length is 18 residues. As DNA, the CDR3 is TGTGCCAGCAGCTTATTTGGAATAGGGGGCCCGAACACCGGGGAGCTGTTTTTT. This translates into CASSLFGIGGPNTGELFF.

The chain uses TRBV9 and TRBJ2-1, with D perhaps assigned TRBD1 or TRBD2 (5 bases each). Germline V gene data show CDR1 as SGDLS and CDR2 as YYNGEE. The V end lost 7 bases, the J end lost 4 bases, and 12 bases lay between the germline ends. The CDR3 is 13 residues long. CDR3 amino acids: CASQNRTYNEQFF. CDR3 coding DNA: TGTGCCAGCCAGAACAGGACTTACAATGAGCAGTTCTTC.

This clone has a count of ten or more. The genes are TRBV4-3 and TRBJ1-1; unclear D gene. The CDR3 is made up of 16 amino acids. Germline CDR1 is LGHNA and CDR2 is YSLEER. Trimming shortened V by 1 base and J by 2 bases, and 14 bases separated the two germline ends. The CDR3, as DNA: TGCGCCAGCAGCCAAGTCTTTAAGGAGGCTAACACTGAAGCTTTCTTT. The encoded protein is CASSQVFKEANTEAFF.

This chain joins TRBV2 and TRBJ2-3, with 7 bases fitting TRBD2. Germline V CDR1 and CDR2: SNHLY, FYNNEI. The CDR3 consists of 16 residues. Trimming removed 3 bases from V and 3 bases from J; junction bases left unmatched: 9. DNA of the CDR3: TGTGCCAGCAGTGATCCCGCGGGGGATTTTACAGATACGCAGTATTTT. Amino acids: CASSDPAGDFTDTQYF.

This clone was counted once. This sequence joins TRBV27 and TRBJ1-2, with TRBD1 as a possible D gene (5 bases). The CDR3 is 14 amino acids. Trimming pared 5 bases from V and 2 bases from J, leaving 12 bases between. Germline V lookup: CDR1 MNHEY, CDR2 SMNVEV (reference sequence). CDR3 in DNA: TGTGCCAGCAGTCTAAGGGGCGGAAACTATGGCTACACCTTC. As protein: CASSLRGGNYGYTF.

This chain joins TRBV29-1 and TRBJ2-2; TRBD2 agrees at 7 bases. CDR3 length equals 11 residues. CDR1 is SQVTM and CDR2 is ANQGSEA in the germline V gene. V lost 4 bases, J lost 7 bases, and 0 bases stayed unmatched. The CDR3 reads CSVAGGGELFF. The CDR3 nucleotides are TGCAGCGTTGCGGGAGGCGGGGAGCTGTTTTTT.

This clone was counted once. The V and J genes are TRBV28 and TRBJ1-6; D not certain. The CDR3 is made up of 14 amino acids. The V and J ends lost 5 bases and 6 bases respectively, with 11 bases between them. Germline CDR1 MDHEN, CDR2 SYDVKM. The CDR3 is CASSLGGSNSPLHF. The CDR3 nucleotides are TGTGCCAGCAGTCTCGGAGGGTCTAATTCACCCCTCCACTTT.

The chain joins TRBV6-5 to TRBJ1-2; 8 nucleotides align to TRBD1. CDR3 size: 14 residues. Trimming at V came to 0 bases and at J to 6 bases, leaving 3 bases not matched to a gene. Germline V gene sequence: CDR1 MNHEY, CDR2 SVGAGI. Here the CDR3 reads CASSYSGQGNGYTF. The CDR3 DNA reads TGTGCCAGCAGTTACTCCGGACAGGGAAATGGCTACACCTTC.

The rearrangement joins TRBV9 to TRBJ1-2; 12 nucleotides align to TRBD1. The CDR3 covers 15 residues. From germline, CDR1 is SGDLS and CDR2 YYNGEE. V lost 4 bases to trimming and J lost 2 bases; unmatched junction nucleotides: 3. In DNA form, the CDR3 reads TGTGCCAGCAGCCCGGGGACAGGGGGCAACTATGGCTACACCTTC. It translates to CASSPGTGGNYGYTF.

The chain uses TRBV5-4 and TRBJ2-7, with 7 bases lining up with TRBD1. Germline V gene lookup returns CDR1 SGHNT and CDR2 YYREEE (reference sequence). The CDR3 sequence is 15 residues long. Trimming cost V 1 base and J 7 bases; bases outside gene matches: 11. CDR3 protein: CASSLRPTGVGEQYV. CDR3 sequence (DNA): TGTGCCAGCAGCTTGAGGCCTACAGGGGTTGGTGAGCAGTACGTC.